The clone carrying this TCR beta chain qualifies as medium-sized. This sample was included in a study of HIV-infected patients and healthy controls. The V gene lost 2 bases and the J gene lost 3 bases, with 11 bases spanning the gap. Per germline, CDR1 MNHNY and CDR2 SVGAGI (reference sequence). This CDR3 has 15 residues. cDNA was made from 500 ng RNA using alpha and beta constant primers. Each of the alpha and beta chains got its own library through chain-specific third strand synthesis with indices. In TCRdb, the 5' RACE reads were re-called with MiXCR into one record per CDR3 protein. This repertoire shows 5,500 to 7,500 distinct CDR3 sequences, under 25% found once; its top ten account for more than 20%. All unsorted peripheral T cells were captured because whole blood was used without fractionation. Enrollment excluded donors with tumors, hepatitis B or C, or recent vaccination.

The chain links TRBV6-6 to TRBJ1-5, with a weak D call TRBD1 (5 bases). Sequencing was performed on blood, taken before antiretroviral therapy. This sequence originates from an adult with HIV infection. Here the CDR3 reads CASSYKGSHNQPQHF. The DNA for the CDR3 is TGTGCCAGCAGTTACAAGGGGTCCCACAATCAGCCCCAGCATTTT.